Shown below are 22 T cell receptor beta chains from a single sample sequenced in a study of T cell responses to AZD1222 COVID-19 vaccine. Here immunoSEQ multiplex PCR was the method, and the copy in TCRdb shows in-frame clones only, minus some. The profile shows about 140,000 clones, around 91% of them singletons. The starting material was peripheral blood, obtained 28 days after the second AZD1222 dose. Receptor source: an adult who received the AZD1222 COVID-19 vaccine.

The rearrangement links TRBV5-4 to TRBJ2-1; maybe TRBD1 (5 bases). This CDR3 is 14 amino acids long. Germline V gives CDR1 SGHNT, CDR2 YYREEE (reference sequence). Deletions cut 0 bases from V and 7 bases from J, with 11 bases between. This CDR3 is CASSLEAGSNEQFF. The CDR3 DNA reads as TGTGCCAGCAGCTTGGAAGCAGGGTCGAATGAGCAGTTCTTC.

This clone has only one observation. The chain has TRBV5-1 and TRBJ1-1; 12 bases are a match to TRBD1. This CDR3 is built from 17 residues. J gave up 5 bases and V 0 bases, and 8 bases lay outside the gene matches. CDR1 and CDR2 from the germline V gene are SGHRS and YFSETQ. In DNA, the CDR3 is TGCGCCAGCAGCTTGGCCCCGGGACAGGGGGCGCGAACTGAAGCTTTCTTT. Its translation: CASSLAPGQGARTEAFF.

This chain's CDR3 is CASSKNEGAYTF. CDR3 bases: TGTGCCAGCAGTAAAAATGAGGGGGCCTACACCTTC. The chain joins TRBV6-5 to TRBJ1-2; TRBD1 agrees at 7 bases. V dropped 5 bases and J dropped 10; count of bases not matched to a gene: 7. Germline CDR1 is MNHEY and CDR2 is SVGAGI. The CDR3 totals 12 residues.

This chain joins TRBV5-6 and TRBJ1-3; unclear D gene. CDR3 length: 16 amino acids. The germline gives CDR1 SGHDT, CDR2 YYEEEE. V dropped 0 bases and J dropped 2 bases, with 12 bases sitting between them. In nucleotides, the CDR3 is TGTGCCAGCAGCTTGGATATCGGGGTAGCTGGAAACACCATATATTTT. It is translated as CASSLDIGVAGNTIYF. The full variable domain, with the rest looked up from reference TRBV5-6 and TRBJ1-3, is DAGVTQSPTHLIKTRGQQVTLRCSPKSGHDTVSWYQQALGQGPQFIFQYYEEEERQRGNFPDRFSGHQFPNYSSELNVNALLLGDSALYLCASSLDIGVAGNTIYFGEGSWLTVV.

J is TRBJ2-2 and V is TRBV7-3; D not certain. Germline lookup yields CDR1 SGHTA and CDR2 FQGTGA. Trimming left V 3 bases short and J 0 bases short, with 8 bases between. The CDR3 spans 15 residues. This chain's CDR3 is CASSFADSNTGELFF. The DNA for the CDR3 is TGTGCCAGCAGCTTCGCGGATTCGAACACCGGGGAGCTGTTTTTT.

The chain uses TRBV14 and TRBJ1-4; D gene ambiguous. The CDR3 runs to 12 residues. V dropped 3 bases and J dropped 8 bases, with 7 bases sitting between them. Germline loops: CDR1 SGHDN, CDR2 FVKESK. This CDR3 is CASSHTTEKLFF. DNA of the CDR3: TGTGCCAGCAGCCACACGACAGAAAAACTGTTTTTT.

The J gene is TRBJ2-2, the V gene TRBV5-1; D is unresolved. In germline, CDR1 is SGHRS, CDR2 YFSETQ. Trimming took 3 bases from V and 1 from J, leaving 10 bases between them. The CDR3 totals 15 residues. DNA for the CDR3: TGCGCCAGCAGCTCGAGCCAGCGGAACACCGGGGAGCTGTTTTTT. This codes for CASSSSQRNTGELFF.

This sequence joins TRBV27 and TRBJ1-2; 10 nucleotides line up with TRBD1. Germline V gene lookup returns CDR1 MNHEY and CDR2 SMNVEV (reference sequence). Germline trimming cut 8 bases from V and 8 bases from J; bases unmatched to any gene: 11. This CDR3 spans 14 amino acids. CDR3 coding DNA: TGTGCCAGCGGGGCAGGGACAGGGGAGCGAGGCTACACCTTC. It codes for CASGAGTGERGYTF.

V is TRBV19 and J is TRBJ1-2; maybe TRBD1 (6 bases). Trimming removed 6 bases from V and 1 base from J, with 18 bases in between. Germline V gene lookup returns CDR1 LNHDA and CDR2 SQIVND (reference sequence). CDR3 length: 16 amino acids. The CDR3 region has the DNA TGTGCCAGTAGGCAGGGGCTGTCCGGGGATAACTATGGCTACACCTTC. Translation gives CASRQGLSGDNYGYTF.

The chain couples TRBV5-1 to TRBJ2-7, with 11 bases aligning to TRBD2. Unmatched junction bases numbered 13, after V lost 4 bases and J lost 4 bases. CDR1 is SGHRS, CDR2 YFSETQ, per germline. There are 17 residues in the CDR3. CDR3: CASSPRLAGTEHYEQYF. Here the CDR3 DNA reads TGCGCCAGCAGCCCCCGACTAGCGGGAACGGAACATTACGAGCAGTACTTC.

This rearrangement joins TRBV4-2 to TRBJ1-1; D remains unclear. V dropped 0 bases and J dropped 0 bases, with 8 bases sitting between them. The CDR3 loop spans 15 amino acids. The germline CDR1 and CDR2 sequences are LGHNA and YNFKEQ. CDR3 in amino acids: CASSQDRSLNTEAFF. Written as DNA, the CDR3 is TGTGCCAGCAGCCAAGATCGCAGCCTGAACACTGAAGCTTTCTTT.

The chain recombines TRBV25-1 with TRBJ2-1; D uncertain. CDR1 and CDR2 (germline): MGHDK, SYGVNS. The CDR3 consists of 15 residues. V was shortened by 6 bases and J by 9 bases, with 21 bases between the two germline ends. The chain's CDR3 is CASSHPLTSKSEQFF. In nucleotides, the CDR3 is TGTGCCAGCAGCCATCCCCTGACTTCGAAGAGTGAGCAGTTCTTC. Based on the CDR3 plus reference TRBV25-1 and TRBJ2-1, the full variable domain is EADIYQTPRYLVIGTGKKITLECSQTMGHDKMYWYQQDPGMELHLIHYSYGVNSTEKGDLSSESTVSRIRTEHFPLTLESARPSHTSQYLCASSHPLTSKSEQFFGPGTRLTVL.

The gene calls are TRBV28 and TRBJ1-2; 8 bases are shared with TRBD1. V was pared by 7 bases and J by 1 base, with 2 bases of the junction left unmatched. The CDR3 length is 13 residues. Looked up from germline, CDR1 is MDHEN and CDR2 is SYDVKM. CDR3 in amino acids: CASTGGNNYGYTF. The CDR3 DNA follows: TGTGCCAGCACAGGGGGCAATAACTATGGCTACACCTTC.

V gene TRBV10-1 combines with J gene TRBJ1-5; weak D call: TRBD1 (6 bases). CDR1 and CDR2 (germline): WNHNN, SYGVQD (reference sequence). CDR3 length equals 12 residues. V shed 7 bases and J shed 14 bases, with 18 bases lying between them. Here the CDR3 reads CASTFGGSEEHF. CDR3 bases: TGCGCCAGCACATTCGGGGGCTCAGAAGAGCATTTT.

The chain combines TRBV10-3 with TRBJ1-6, with 7 bases matching TRBD1. The CDR3 extends over 13 amino acids. J was trimmed by 6 bases and V by 6 bases; bases with no gene match: 2. CDR1 and CDR2 (germline): ENHRY, SYGVKD. CDR3 DNA: TGTGCCATCAGATGGGACAGTAATTCACCCCTCCACTTT. Amino acid sequence: CAIRWDSNSPLHF.

This clone was recorded only once. V and J are TRBV12-3 or TRBV12-4 and TRBJ1-1; D remains unclear. The CDR3 is made up of 13 amino acids. V lost 3 bases and J lost 8, with 13 bases in between. CDR3 sequence (DNA): TGTGCCAGCAGTTTTGACGGTCGAAGGGAAGCTTTCTTT. Its protein product is CASSFDGRREAFF.

The chain has TRBV4-1 and TRBJ2-2; 11 bases map to TRBD2. With 3 bases clipped from V and 2 bases from J, the junction kept 5 bases outside the gene matches. Germline CDR1 MGHRA, CDR2 YSYEKL. This CDR3 is 17 amino acids long. The CDR3 nucleotides are TGCGCCAGCAGCCAGCCGACTAGCGGGGCCAACACCGGGGAGCTGTTTTTT. This gives the protein CASSQPTSGANTGELFF.

The chain recombines TRBV28 with TRBJ2-2; 8 positions agree with TRBD2. Germline V gene data show CDR1 as MDHEN and CDR2 as SYDVKM. The V and J ends lost 5 bases and 8 bases, in that order; junction bases with no gene match: 7. The CDR3 is made up of 14 amino acids. The CDR3 nucleotides read TGTGCCAGCAGTAGCGGGGGAATAGCTGGGGAGCTGTTTTTT. Encoded protein: CASSSGGIAGELFF.

As to this clone: Other nucleotide sequences from this sample produce the same CDR3. The J gene is TRBJ1-1, the V gene TRBV6-5; D is possibly TRBD1 (6 bases). The V and J ends lost 6 bases and 2 bases respectively, with 13 bases between them. The CDR3 is made up of 14 amino acids. The germline gives CDR1 MNHEY, CDR2 SVGAGI. CDR3 bases: TGTGCCAGCAGACCGACAGGAGCCAACACTGAAGCTTTCTTT. This encodes CASRPTGANTEAFF.

The genes are TRBV27 and TRBJ2-7; TRBD1 matches at 8 bases. CDR3 size: 14 residues. CDR1 MNHEY and CDR2 SMNVEV come from the germline V gene (reference sequence). Trimming removed 2 bases from V and 3 bases from J; junction bases left unmatched: 3. The CDR3 nucleotides are TGTGCCAGCAGTTTACTTGGGACAGGCTACGAGCAGTACTTC. Translated: CASSLLGTGYEQYF.

V and J are TRBV3-1 (or the pseudogene TRBV3-2) and TRBJ2-1; D gene uncertain. This CDR3 has 11 residues. V shed 1 base and J shed 7 bases, with 2 bases lying between them. The germline gives CDR1 LGHDT, CDR2 YNNKEL (reference sequence). CDR3 sequence: CASSQANEQFF. CDR3 DNA sequence: TGTGCCAGCAGCCAAGCAAATGAGCAGTTCTTC.

V gene TRBV28 combines with J gene TRBJ2-3, with no clear D. There are 15 residues in the CDR3. Germline V lookup: CDR1 MDHEN, CDR2 SYDVKM. Trimming shortened V by 5 bases and J by 2 bases, and 14 bases separated the two germline ends. CDR3 bases: TGTGCCAGCAGTCCCCCTCTTGCACTCACAGATACGCAGTATTTT. Protein: CASSPPLALTDTQYF.